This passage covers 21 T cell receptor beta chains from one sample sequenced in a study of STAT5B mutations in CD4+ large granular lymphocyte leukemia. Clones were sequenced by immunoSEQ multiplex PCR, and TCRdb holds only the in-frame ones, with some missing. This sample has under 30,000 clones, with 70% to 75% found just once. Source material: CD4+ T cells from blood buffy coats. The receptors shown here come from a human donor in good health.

The CDR3 DNA is TGTGCCTTGGAAAGATCCAATTCACCCCTCCACTTT. Translating gives CALERSNSPLHF. The J gene is TRBJ1-6, the V gene TRBV30, with D uncertain. V lost 7 bases and J lost 7, with 11 bases in between. Germline assignment: CDR1 GTSNPN and CDR2 SVGIG (reference sequence). The CDR3 sequence is 12 residues long.

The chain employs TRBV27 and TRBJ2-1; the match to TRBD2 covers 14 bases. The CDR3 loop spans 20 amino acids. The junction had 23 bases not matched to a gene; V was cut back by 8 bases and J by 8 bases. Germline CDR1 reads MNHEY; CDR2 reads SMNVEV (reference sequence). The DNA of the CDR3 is TGTGCCAGCGACCCCTACAACTCGGGACTAGCGGGAGTGGGTGGTTATGAGCAGTTCTTC. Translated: CASDPYNSGLAGVGGYEQFF.

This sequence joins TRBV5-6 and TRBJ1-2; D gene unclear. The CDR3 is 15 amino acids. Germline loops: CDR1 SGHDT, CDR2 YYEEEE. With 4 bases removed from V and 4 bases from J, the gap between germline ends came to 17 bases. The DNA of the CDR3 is TGTGCCAGCAGCCTAGAAGGAGGACTCCGCTATGGCTACACCTTC. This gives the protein CASSLEGGLRYGYTF.

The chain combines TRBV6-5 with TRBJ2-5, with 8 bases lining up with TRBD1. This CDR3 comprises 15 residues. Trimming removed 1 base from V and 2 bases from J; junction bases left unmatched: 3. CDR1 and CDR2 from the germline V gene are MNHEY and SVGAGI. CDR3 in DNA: TGTGCCAGCAGTTACTTCGGACAGGGACAAGAGACCCAGTACTTC. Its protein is CASSYFGQGQETQYF.

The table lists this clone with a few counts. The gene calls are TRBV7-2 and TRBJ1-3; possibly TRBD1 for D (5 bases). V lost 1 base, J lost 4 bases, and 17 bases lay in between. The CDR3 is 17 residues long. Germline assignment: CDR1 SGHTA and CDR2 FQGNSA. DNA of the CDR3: TGTGCCAGCAGCTTAGGAGGGCAGGGAGCATCCGGAAACACCATATATTTT. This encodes CASSLGGQGASGNTIYF.

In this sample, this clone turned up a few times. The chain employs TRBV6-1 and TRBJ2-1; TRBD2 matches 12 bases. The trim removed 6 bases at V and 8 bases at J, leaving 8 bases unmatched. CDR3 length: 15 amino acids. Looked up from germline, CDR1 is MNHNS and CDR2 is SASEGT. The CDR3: CASSRSSGRVYEQFF. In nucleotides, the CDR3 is TGTGCCAGCAGCCGCTCTAGCGGGAGGGTTTATGAGCAGTTCTTC.

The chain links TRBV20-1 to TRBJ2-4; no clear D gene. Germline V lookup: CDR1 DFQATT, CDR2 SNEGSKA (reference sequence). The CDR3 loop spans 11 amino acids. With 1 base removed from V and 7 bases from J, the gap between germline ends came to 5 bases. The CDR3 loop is CSARVGNIQYF. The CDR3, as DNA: TGCAGTGCTAGAGTAGGGAACATTCAGTACTTC.

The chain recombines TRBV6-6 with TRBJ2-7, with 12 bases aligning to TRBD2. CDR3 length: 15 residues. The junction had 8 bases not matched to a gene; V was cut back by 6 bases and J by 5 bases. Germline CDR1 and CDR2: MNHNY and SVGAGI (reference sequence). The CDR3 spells CASSLLAGGSDEQYF. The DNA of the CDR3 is TGTGCCAGCAGCCTACTAGCGGGGGGCTCTGACGAGCAGTACTTC.

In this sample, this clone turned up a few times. In DNA, the CDR3 is TGTGCCAGCTCACTCCTCCCGACGGGGGTGAACACTGAAGCTTTCTTT. It is translated as CASSLLPTGVNTEAFF. This chain uses TRBV18 with TRBJ1-1, with a weak D call TRBD1 (5 bases). CDR1 and CDR2 from the germline V gene are KGHSH and LQKENI. V lost 4 bases, J lost 0 bases, and 15 bases lay in between. CDR3 size: 16 residues.

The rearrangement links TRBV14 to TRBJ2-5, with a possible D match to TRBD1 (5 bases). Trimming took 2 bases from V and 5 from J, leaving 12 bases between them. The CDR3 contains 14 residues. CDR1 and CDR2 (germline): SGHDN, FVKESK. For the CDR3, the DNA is TGTGCCAGCAGCCAATTAGGGGTCGGCGAGACCCAGTACTTC. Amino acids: CASSQLGVGETQYF.

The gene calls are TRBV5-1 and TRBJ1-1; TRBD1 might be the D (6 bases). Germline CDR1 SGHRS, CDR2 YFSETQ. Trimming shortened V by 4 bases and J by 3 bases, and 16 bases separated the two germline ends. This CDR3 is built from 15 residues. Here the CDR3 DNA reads TGCGCCAGCAGCCCGCAGGGGCCCGGGGACACTGAAGCTTTCTTT. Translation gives CASSPQGPGDTEAFF.

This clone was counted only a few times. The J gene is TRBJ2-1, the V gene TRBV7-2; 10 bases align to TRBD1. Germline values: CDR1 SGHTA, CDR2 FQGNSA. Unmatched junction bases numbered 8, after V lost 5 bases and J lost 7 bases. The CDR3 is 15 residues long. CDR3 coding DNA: TGTGCCAGCAGCCTCGACAGGGGGCGCGGAAATGAGCAGTTCTTC. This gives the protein CASSLDRGRGNEQFF.

As DNA, the CDR3 is TGTGCCAGCAGCTCTCAGGGACTAGCGGGAGCGGACATTCAGTACTTC. Residues: CASSSQGLAGADIQYF. The rearrangement uses TRBV7-2 and TRBJ2-4; 14 bases agree with TRBD2. The trim removed 4 bases at V and 8 bases at J, leaving 7 bases unmatched. Per germline, CDR1 SGHTA and CDR2 FQGNSA. The CDR3 extends over 16 amino acids.

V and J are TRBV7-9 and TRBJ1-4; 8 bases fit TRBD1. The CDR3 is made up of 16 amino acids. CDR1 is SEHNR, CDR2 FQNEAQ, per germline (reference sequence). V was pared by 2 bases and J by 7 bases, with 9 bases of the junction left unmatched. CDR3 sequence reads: CASSLSQGALGEKLFF. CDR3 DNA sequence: TGTGCCAGCAGCTTATCTCAGGGGGCGTTAGGTGAAAAACTGTTTTTT.

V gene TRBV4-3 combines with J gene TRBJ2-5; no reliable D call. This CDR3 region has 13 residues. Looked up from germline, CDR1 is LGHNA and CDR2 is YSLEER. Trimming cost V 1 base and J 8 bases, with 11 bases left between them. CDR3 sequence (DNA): TGCGCCAGCAGCCAAGGGGGTTTTGGTACCCAGTACTTC. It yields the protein CASSQGGFGTQYF.

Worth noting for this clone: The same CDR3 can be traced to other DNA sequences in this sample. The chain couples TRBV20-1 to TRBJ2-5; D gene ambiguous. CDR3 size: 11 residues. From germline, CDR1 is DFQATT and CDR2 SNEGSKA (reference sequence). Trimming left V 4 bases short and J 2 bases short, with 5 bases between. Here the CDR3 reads CSATSQETQYF. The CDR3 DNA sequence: TGCAGTGCTACATCACAAGAGACCCAGTACTTC.

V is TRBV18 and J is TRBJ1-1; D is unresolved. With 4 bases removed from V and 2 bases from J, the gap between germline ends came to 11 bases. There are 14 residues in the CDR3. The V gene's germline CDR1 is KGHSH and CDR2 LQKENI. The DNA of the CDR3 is TGTGCCAGCTCACAAACAGCCGATAACACTGAAGCTTTCTTT. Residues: CASSQTADNTEAFF.

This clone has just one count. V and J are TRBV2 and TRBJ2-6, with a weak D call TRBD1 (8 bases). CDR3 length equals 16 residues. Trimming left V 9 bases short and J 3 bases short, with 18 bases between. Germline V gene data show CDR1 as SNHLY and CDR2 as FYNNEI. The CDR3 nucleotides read TGTGCCAGTAGAACAGGGGGGGGTTTTGGGGCCAACGTCCTGACTTTC. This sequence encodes CASRTGGGFGANVLTF.

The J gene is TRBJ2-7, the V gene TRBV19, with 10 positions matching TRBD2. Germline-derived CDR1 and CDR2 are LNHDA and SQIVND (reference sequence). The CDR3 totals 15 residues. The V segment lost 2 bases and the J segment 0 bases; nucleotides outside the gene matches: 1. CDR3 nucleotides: TGTGCCAGTAGTATAAGACTAGCGGGCTCCTACGAGCAGTACTTC. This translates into CASSIRLAGSYEQYF.

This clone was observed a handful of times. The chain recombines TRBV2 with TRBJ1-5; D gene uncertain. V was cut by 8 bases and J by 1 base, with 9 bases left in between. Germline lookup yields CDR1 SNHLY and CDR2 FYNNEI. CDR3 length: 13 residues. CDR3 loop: CASLRESNQPQHF. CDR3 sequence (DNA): TGTGCCAGCCTTAGAGAGAGCAATCAGCCCCAGCATTTT.

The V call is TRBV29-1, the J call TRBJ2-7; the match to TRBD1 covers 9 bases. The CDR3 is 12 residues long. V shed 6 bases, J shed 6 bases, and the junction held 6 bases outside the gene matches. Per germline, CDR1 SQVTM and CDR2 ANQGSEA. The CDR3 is CSVAGTGIEQYF. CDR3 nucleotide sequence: TGCAGCGTGGCCGGGACAGGGATCGAGCAGTACTTC.